The following is a TCR beta chain sequence with its context. Its antigen is unknown. TCRdb keeps only in-frame clones here, not all; method: immunoSEQ multiplex PCR. The repertoire holds approximately 120,000 clones, around four fifths seen once, with 3% to 4% in the top ten. The data stem from a study of identifying expanded T cells in peripheral blood. Germline loops: CDR1 SGHTA, CDR2 FQGNSA. V lost 3 bases to trimming and J lost 3 bases, with 9 bases between them. The CDR3 contains 13 residues. Study-wide results and caveats: Over around two and four weeks, about 15 and 19 clones changed, versus roughly 1.1 between replicates. Clone count variance between two-week samples rose with total template count.

Sequenced: blood. This chain uses TRBV7-2 with TRBJ2-7; D is tentatively TRBD1 or TRBD2 (5 bases each). The TCR comes from a person aged 18-70 years in good health. CDR3 sequence reads: CASSLGVRYEQYF. CDR3 sequence (DNA): TGTGCCAGCAGCTTGGGGGTCCGCTACGAGCAGTACTTC.